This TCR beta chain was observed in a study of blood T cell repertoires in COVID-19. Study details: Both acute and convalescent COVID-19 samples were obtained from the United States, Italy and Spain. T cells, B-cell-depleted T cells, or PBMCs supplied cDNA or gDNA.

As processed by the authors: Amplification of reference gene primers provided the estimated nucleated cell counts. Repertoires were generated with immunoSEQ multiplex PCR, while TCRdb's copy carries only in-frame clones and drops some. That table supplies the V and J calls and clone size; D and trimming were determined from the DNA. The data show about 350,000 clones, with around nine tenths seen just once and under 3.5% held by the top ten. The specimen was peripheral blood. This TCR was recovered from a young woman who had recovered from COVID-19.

Here the CDR3 reads CASSYSARGYSPLHF. Written as DNA, the CDR3 is TGTGCCAGCAGTTACTCCGCCAGGGGGTATTCACCCCTCCACTTT. V is TRBV6-2 or TRBV6-3 and J is TRBJ1-6, with 7 bases lining up with TRBD1. Germline V lookup: CDR1 MNHEY, CDR2 SVGEGT. J was trimmed by 8 bases and V by 0 bases; bases with no gene match: 4. The CDR3 length is 15 residues.